The 18 T cell receptor beta chains presented below share a single source sample, sequenced in a study of cytomegalovirus exposure and HLA in healthy donors. 13 Jbeta primers and 60 Vbeta primers were used for the PCR. This table comes from immunoSEQ multiplex PCR, and its TCRdb copy is limited to in-frame clones, with some not included. This table holds some 200,000 clones, around 86% found once. What was sequenced was PBMCs. The origin of the receptors is a man aged 45-65 years in good health and CMV-seronegative.

The chain recombines TRBV21-1 with TRBJ1-6; the table's TRBD1 call for D was not verified on the DNA. TRBV21-1 is an annotated pseudogene. The CDR3 spans 16 residues. The CDR3 DNA sequence: TGTGCCAGCAGCAAAGTGGGGGCAGGGGGAAATTCACCCCTCCACTTT. Protein product: CASSKVGAGGNSPLHF.

Remarks on this clone: The junction departs from the called germline gene at one end, perhaps through a read error. This sequence joins TRBV27 and TRBJ2-7, with D possibly being TRBD1 (5 bases). Germline lookup yields CDR1 MNHEY and CDR2 SMNVEV (reference sequence). This CDR3 is built from 15 residues. The CDR3 nucleotides are TGTGCCAGCAGTTTATTACGGACACGTAGCTACGAGCGGTACTTC. It translates to CASSLLRTRSYERYF.

This clone was counted a few times. V is TRBV5-1 and J is TRBJ2-5; D is unresolved. The germline CDR1 and CDR2 sequences are SGHRS and YFSETQ. This CDR3 region has 12 residues. V lost 2 bases and J lost 4, with 6 bases in between. The CDR3 bases are TGCGCCAGCAGCTTTAATAGAGAGACCCAGTACTTC. It codes for CASSFNRETQYF.

This clone has more than one count but fewer than ten. The chain joins TRBV6-6 to TRBJ1-4; 8 nucleotides align to TRBD1. V shed 7 bases, J shed 5 bases, and the junction held 9 bases outside the gene matches. The CDR3 has 15 residues. Germline assignment: CDR1 MNHNY and CDR2 SVGAGI (reference sequence). The CDR3 DNA reads as TGTGCCAGCACCAACGGGGACAGGAGAAATGAAAAACTGTTTTTT. The encoded protein is CASTNGDRRNEKLFF.

The rearrangement uses TRBV2 and TRBJ1-1, with a weak D call TRBD1 (5 bases). Germline V gene lookup returns CDR1 SNHLY and CDR2 FYNNEI. The CDR3 length is 14 residues. The ends were cut back, 6 bases at V and 4 bases at J, with 15 bases in the middle. CDR3 DNA sequence: TGTGCCAGCAGGGCCGGACACTCGAGCACTGAAGCTTTCTTT. This gives the protein CASRAGHSSTEAFF.

This clone was seen only once. The rearrangement joins TRBV7-6 to TRBJ2-3; D is possibly TRBD2 (6 bases). The CDR3 runs to 14 residues. Germline assignment: CDR1 SGHVS and CDR2 FNYEAQ. Trimming stripped 5 bases from V and 2 bases from J, with 11 bases between. The CDR3 reads CASSPGGNTDTQYF. The CDR3, as DNA: TGTGCCAGCAGCCCCGGCGGGAACACAGATACGCAGTATTTT.

CDR3 loop: CATSEVQIPPDTQYF. CDR3 nucleotides: TGTGCCACCAGCGAGGTTCAGATTCCCCCAGATACGCAGTATTTT. The rearrangement uses TRBV15 and TRBJ2-3, with no clear D. Germline V lookup: CDR1 LNHNV, CDR2 YYDKDF (reference sequence). The CDR3 totals 15 residues. Trimming pared 5 bases from V and 4 bases from J, leaving 16 bases between.

The chain uses TRBV6-6 and TRBJ1-1, with TRBD1 identical over 7 bases. Germline values: CDR1 MNHNY, CDR2 SVGAGI (reference sequence). V was clipped by 6 bases and J by 3 bases; unmatched bases: 4. CDR3 size: 13 residues. CDR3 loop: CASRDRMDTEAFF. DNA of the CDR3: TGTGCCAGCAGGGACAGGATGGACACTGAAGCTTTCTTT.

The chain links TRBV4-3 to TRBJ2-1; maybe TRBD1 (6 bases). V shed 3 bases and J shed 9 bases, with 15 bases lying between them. Germline CDR1 is LGHNA and CDR2 is YSLEER. This CDR3 is 14 amino acids long. This CDR3 reads CASSQDWARGEQFF. CDR3 bases: TGCGCCAGCAGCCAGGACTGGGCCAGGGGTGAGCAGTTCTTC.

The chain recombines TRBV7-8 with TRBJ2-3, with D possibly being TRBD1 (5 bases). The CDR3 is 15 amino acids. Trimming removed 0 bases at V and 5 bases at J, with 12 bases between. Looked up from germline, CDR1 is SGHVS and CDR2 is FQNEAQ. Here the CDR3 DNA reads TGTGCCAGCAGCTTAGCCCTGGTGGGGCGAGATACGCAGTATTTT. Translating it yields CASSLALVGRDTQYF.

This clone was observed a few times. V gene TRBV9 combines with J gene TRBJ2-1; 12 nucleotides line up with TRBD2. Trimming removed 0 bases from V and 3 bases from J; junction bases left unmatched: 7. CDR3 size: 18 residues. CDR1 SGDLS and CDR2 YYNGEE come from the germline V gene. CDR3 DNA sequence: TGTGCCAGCAGCGTAGTAGGGGCTAGCGGGAGGGGCTACAATGAGCAGTTCTTC. It yields the protein CASSVVGASGRGYNEQFF.

The V gene is TRBV5-1, the J gene TRBJ2-1; 13 bases map to TRBD2. This CDR3 has 17 amino acids. After removal of 4 bases from V and 4 bases from J, the junction contained 8 bases not matched to a gene. The germline gives CDR1 SGHRS, CDR2 YFSETQ. This chain's CDR3 is CASSKGLAGVRYNEQFF. DNA for the CDR3: TGCGCCAGCAGCAAAGGACTAGCGGGAGTAAGGTACAATGAGCAGTTCTTC.

This clone appeared once. The genes are TRBV18 and TRBJ2-2, with TRBD2 identical over 7 bases. CDR3 length: 16 amino acids. V gave up 3 bases and J gave up 0 bases; unmatched junction bases: 4. CDR1 and CDR2 (germline): KGHSH, LQKENI. This chain's CDR3 is CASSPSSGPNTGELFF. DNA of the CDR3: TGTGCCAGCTCACCTTCTAGCGGACCGAACACCGGGGAGCTGTTTTTT.

This clone has a single count. V gene TRBV25-1 combines with J gene TRBJ2-7; a possible D gene is TRBD2 (6 bases). The CDR3 runs 11 residues. Trimming took off 3 bases at V and 12 bases at J, with 12 bases between the two ends. CDR1 and CDR2 (germline): MGHDK, SYGVNS. CDR3 amino acids: CASSDSGGRYF. The CDR3 nucleotides read TGTGCCAGCAGTGACTCAGGAGGGAGGTACTTC.

The chain links TRBV7-2 to TRBJ2-5; 11 nucleotides agree with TRBD2. The CDR3 runs to 17 residues. Germline trimming cut 1 base from V and 5 bases from J; bases unmatched to any gene: 9. Per the germline V gene, CDR1 is SGHTA and CDR2 is FQGNSA. The CDR3 nucleotides read TGTGCCAGCAGCTTAGTGGGTAGCGGGGGGGCAAGGGAGACCCAGTACTTC. This translates into CASSLVGSGGARETQYF.

This clone has only one observation. This rearrangement joins TRBV5-1 to TRBJ1-2; 7 bases are shared with TRBD1. CDR1 SGHRS and CDR2 YFSETQ come from the germline V gene. The V and J ends lost 2 bases and 10 bases, in that order; junction bases with no gene match: 8. This CDR3 has 13 amino acids. The chain's CDR3 is CASSLGDRQDYTF. In nucleotides, the CDR3 is TGCGCCAGCAGCTTAGGGGACAGACAGGACTACACCTTC.

About this clone: Other DNA sequences in the same sample also yield this CDR3. In DNA, the CDR3 is TGTGCCAGCAGCCAGACTAGCGGGGGCGGCGGGGAGCTGTTTTTT. Encoded protein: CASSQTSGGGGELFF. The rearrangement uses TRBV7-3 and TRBJ2-2, with 12 bases aligning to TRBD2. This CDR3 spans 15 amino acids. From germline, CDR1 is SGHTA and CDR2 FQGTGA. The V segment lost 5 bases and the J segment 7 bases; nucleotides outside the gene matches: 5.

This sequence joins TRBV9 and TRBJ2-5; 7 positions agree with TRBD1. CDR1 and CDR2 (germline): SGDLS, YYNGEE. Trimming removed 4 bases from V and 1 base from J; junction bases left unmatched: 4. CDR3 size: 14 residues. The CDR3 coding sequence is TGTGCCAGCAGCTTGGGACAGCTCCAAGAGACCCAGTACTTC. This translates into CASSLGQLQETQYF.